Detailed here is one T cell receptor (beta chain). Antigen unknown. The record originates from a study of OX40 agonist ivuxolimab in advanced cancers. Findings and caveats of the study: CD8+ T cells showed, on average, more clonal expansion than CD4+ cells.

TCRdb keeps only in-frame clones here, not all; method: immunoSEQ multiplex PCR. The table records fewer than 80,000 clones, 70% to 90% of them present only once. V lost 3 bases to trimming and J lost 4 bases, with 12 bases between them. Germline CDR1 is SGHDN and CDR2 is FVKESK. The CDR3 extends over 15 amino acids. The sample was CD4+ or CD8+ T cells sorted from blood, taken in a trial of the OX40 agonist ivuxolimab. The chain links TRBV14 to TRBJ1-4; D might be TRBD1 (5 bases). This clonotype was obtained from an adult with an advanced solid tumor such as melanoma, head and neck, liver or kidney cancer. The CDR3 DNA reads TGTGCCAGCAGCCAGAGAACAGGTTATAATGAAAAACTGTTTTTT. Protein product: CASSQRTGYNEKLFF.